The 5 T cell receptor beta chains in this list originate from one sample, sequenced in a study of OX40 agonist ivuxolimab in advanced cancers. Measured with immunoSEQ multiplex PCR; TCRdb has only the in-frame clones, and not every one. The sample consists of 70,000 to 85,000 clones, approximately 90% of them appearing once. Sequenced here: CD4+ or CD8+ T cells sorted from blood, sampled in a trial of the OX40 agonist ivuxolimab. These receptors came from an adult with an advanced solid tumor such as melanoma, head and neck, liver or kidney cancer.

The chain employs TRBV18 and TRBJ2-2, with a tentative D call TRBD1 (5 bases). V was clipped by 2 bases and J by 3 bases, with 13 bases between them. The CDR3 is 16 residues long. The germline gives CDR1 KGHSH, CDR2 LQKENI. CDR3 coding DNA: TGTGCCAGCTCACCAATGCAGGGTGGGCACACCGGGGAGCTGTTTTTT. It translates to CASSPMQGGHTGELFF.

This sequence joins TRBV7-3 and TRBJ1-1; D ambiguous. CDR1 and CDR2 from the germline V gene are SGHTA and FQGTGA. The CDR3 consists of 12 residues. V lost 5 bases to trimming and J lost 2 bases, with 6 bases between them. CDR3 DNA: TGTGCCAGCAGCCCCGAAAACACTGAAGCTTTCTTT. Translated, it gives CASSPENTEAFF.

CDR3 sequence (DNA): TGTGCCAGCAGCCTTACACAGCGGGTCTCCTACAATGAGCAGTTCTTC. This encodes CASSLTQRVSYNEQFF. The chain joins TRBV7-9 to TRBJ2-1; D possibly corresponds to TRBD2 (6 bases). Germline assignment: CDR1 SEHNR and CDR2 FQNEAQ (reference sequence). Trimming cost V 5 bases and J 0 bases, with 14 bases left between them. CDR3 length equals 16 residues.

The chain couples TRBV11-3 to TRBJ2-7; D remains unclear. Trimming took off 4 bases at V and 3 bases at J, with 10 bases between the two ends. The germline V gene has CDR1 SGHNT and CDR2 YENEEA. CDR3 length: 13 residues. CDR3 sequence: CASSYRLGYEQYF. The CDR3 bases are TGTGCCAGCAGCTATAGGCTAGGCTACGAGCAGTACTTC.

The chain recombines TRBV7-3 with TRBJ2-4; a weak D match, TRBD2 (5 bases). In germline, CDR1 is SGHTA, CDR2 FQGTGA. This CDR3 comprises 13 residues. With 2 bases removed from V and 6 bases from J, the gap between germline ends came to 8 bases. Here the CDR3 DNA reads TGTGCCAGCAGCTTAGGTGGAGGAAACATTCAGTACTTC. Translating gives CASSLGGGNIQYF.